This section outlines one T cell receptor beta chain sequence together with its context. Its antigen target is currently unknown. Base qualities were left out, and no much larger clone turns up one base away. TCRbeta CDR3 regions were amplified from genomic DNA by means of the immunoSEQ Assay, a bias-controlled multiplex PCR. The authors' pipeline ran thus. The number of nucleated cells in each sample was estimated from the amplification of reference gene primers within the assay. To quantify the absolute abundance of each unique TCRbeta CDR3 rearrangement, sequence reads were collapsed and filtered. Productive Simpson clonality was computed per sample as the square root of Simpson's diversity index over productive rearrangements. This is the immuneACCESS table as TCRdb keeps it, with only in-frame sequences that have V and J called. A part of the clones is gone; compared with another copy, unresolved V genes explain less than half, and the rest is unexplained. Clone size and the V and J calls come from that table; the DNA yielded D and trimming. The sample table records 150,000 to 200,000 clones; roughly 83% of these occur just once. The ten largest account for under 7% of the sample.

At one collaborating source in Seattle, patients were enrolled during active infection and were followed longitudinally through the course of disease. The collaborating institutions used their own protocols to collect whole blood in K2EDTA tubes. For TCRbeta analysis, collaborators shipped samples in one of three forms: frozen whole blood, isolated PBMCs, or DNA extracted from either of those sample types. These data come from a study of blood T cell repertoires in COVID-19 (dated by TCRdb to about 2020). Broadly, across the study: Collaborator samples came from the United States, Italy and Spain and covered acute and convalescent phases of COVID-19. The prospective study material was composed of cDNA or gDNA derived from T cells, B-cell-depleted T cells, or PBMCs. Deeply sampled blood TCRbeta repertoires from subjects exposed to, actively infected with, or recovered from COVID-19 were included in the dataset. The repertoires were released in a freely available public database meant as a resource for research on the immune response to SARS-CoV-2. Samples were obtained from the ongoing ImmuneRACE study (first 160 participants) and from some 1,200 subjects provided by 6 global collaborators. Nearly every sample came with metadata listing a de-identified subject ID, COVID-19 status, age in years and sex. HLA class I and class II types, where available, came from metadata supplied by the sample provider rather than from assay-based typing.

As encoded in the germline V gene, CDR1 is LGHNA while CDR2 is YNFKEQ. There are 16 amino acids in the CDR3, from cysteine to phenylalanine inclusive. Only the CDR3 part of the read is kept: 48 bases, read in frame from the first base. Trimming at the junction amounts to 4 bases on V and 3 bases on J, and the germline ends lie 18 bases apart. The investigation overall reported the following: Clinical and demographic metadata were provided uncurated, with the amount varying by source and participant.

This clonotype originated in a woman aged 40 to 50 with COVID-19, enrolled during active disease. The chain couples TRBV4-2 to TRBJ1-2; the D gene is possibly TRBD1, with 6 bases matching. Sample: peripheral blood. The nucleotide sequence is TGTGCCAGCAGCCGTTGGGGGCAGGGAGAAGACTATGGCTACACCTTC. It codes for CASSRWGQGEDYGYTF.